Each of the 14 T cell receptor beta chains below was sequenced from the same sample in a study of blood T cells in healthy people across ages (dated by TCRdb to 2015 to 2017). Libraries were constructed by 5' RACE. The sequencer listed for this sample is Illumina HiSeq 2500. A second PCR of roughly 7 to 11 cycles was run with a J-beta primer mix and a sample-barcoded 5' primer. Through fastp at Q25 and MiXCR, TCRdb rebuilt clones from the public reads, retaining in-frame beta chains. Duplicate CDR3 protein sequences are folded into a single record with the most common DNA and genes. The sample table records about 970,000 distinct CDR3 sequences; roughly 50% of these occur just once. The ten largest clones represent about 22% of the sample. The sample was blood. Receptors originate from a woman aged 60-75 years in good health.

J is TRBJ2-7 and V is TRBV25-1; 7 bases align to TRBD1. J was trimmed by 5 bases and V by 5 bases; bases with no gene match: 12. The CDR3 is made up of 15 amino acids. Germline lookup yields CDR1 MGHDK and CDR2 SYGVNS. CDR3 residues: CASSRFAGTVNEQYF. Written as DNA, the CDR3 is TGTGCCAGCAGTCGATTCGCCGGGACAGTAAACGAGCAGTACTTC.

The chain has TRBV7-9 and TRBJ2-7; maybe TRBD1 (6 bases). V dropped 5 bases and J dropped 7 bases, with 18 bases sitting between them. This CDR3 contains 14 residues. Germline CDR1 is SEHNR and CDR2 is FQNEAQ (reference sequence). CDR3 in amino acids: CASSKAGAYGEQYF. CDR3 DNA sequence: TGTGCCAGCAGCAAAGCAGGGGCCTACGGGGAGCAGTACTTC.

The chain uses TRBV6-2 or TRBV6-3 and TRBJ2-4, with TRBD2 matching 8 bases. The trim removed 5 bases at V and 0 bases at J, leaving 6 bases unmatched. Germline V gene data show CDR1 as MNHEY and CDR2 as SVGEGT. The CDR3 loop spans 16 amino acids. DNA for the CDR3: TGTGCCAGCAGTCCGCGGGAGGCTTTAGCCAAAAACATTCAGTACTTC. Translating it yields CASSPREALAKNIQYF.

The chain couples TRBV12-3 or TRBV12-4 to TRBJ2-1, with 7 bases that match TRBD1. V lost 6 bases to trimming and J lost 4 bases; unmatched junction nucleotides: 3. The CDR3 runs to 13 residues. CDR3 loop: CASRWGQYNEQFF. As DNA, the CDR3 is TGTGCCAGCAGGTGGGGACAGTACAATGAGCAGTTCTTC.

V is TRBV12-5 and J is TRBJ2-7; maybe TRBD2 (5 bases). Germline V gene lookup returns CDR1 LGHNT and CDR2 FRNRAP. Trimming shortened V by 2 bases and J by 3 bases, and 20 bases separated the two germline ends. The CDR3 is 17 residues long. The CDR3 sequence is CASGLSAVGQAGYEQYF. The CDR3 coding sequence is TGTGCTAGTGGTTTGTCAGCGGTCGGCCAGGCCGGCTACGAGCAGTACTTC.

This clonotype showed up many times. V usage is TRBV20-1 and J usage is TRBJ2-4, with D possibly matching TRBD2 (5 bases). V lost 5 bases, J lost 0 bases, and 11 bases lay in between. The CDR3 runs 14 residues. Germline CDR1 DFQATT, CDR2 SNEGSKA (reference sequence). The CDR3 bases are TGCAGTGCTCAGAGCGGTTTAGCCAAAAACATTCAGTACTTC. Translating gives CSAQSGLAKNIQYF.

A note on this clonotype: Compared with germline, one end of the junction differs, possibly owing to a read error. The V and J genes are TRBV18 and TRBJ2-5, with D possibly TRBD1 on 6 matching bases. With the DNA end fitting TRBJ2-1 better, the J assignment may be wrong. CDR1 and CDR2 (germline): KGHSH, LQKENI. CDR3 size: 13 residues. DNA of the CDR3: TGTGCCTGCTCACCAGGACAGCAAGAGACCCAGTTCTTC. Encoded protein: CACSPGQQETQFF.

A few counts support this clonotype. The chain carries TRBV4-1 and TRBJ1-6; D unclear. The CDR3 length is 13 residues. Per the germline V gene, CDR1 is MGHRA and CDR2 is YSYEKL. V lost 0 bases and J 10 bases, leaving 7 bases between the germline ends. The CDR3 DNA sequence: TGCGCCAGCAGCCAAGATGGGAGATCACCCCTCCACTTT. Translation gives CASSQDGRSPLHF.

The chain is built from TRBV4-3 and TRBJ1-2, with a weak D call TRBD1 (5 bases). The CDR3 has 16 residues. Germline V gene data show CDR1 as LGHNA and CDR2 as YSLEER. The ends were cut back, 0 bases at V and 5 bases at J, with 16 bases in the middle. The CDR3 here is CASSQEVGWGTYGYTF. The CDR3 DNA is TGCGCCAGCAGCCAAGAGGTCGGCTGGGGCACGTATGGCTACACCTTC.

Points on this clonotype: The junction differs from germline at one of its ends, possibly a read error. V usage is TRBV20-1 and J usage is TRBJ2-3; possibly TRBD1 or TRBD2 for D (5 bases each). The CDR3 is 14 amino acids. Germline V CDR1 and CDR2: DFQATT, SNEGSKA (reference sequence). The CDR3 nucleotides are TGTAGTGCTAGTCGCCGGGACAGCACAGATACGCAGTATTTT. Protein sequence: CSASRRDSTDTQYF.

This clonotype was seen more than once but under ten times. The CDR3 loop is CASSPNRADTQYF. The CDR3 DNA reads TGCGCCAGCAGCCCAAATCGGGCAGATACGCAGTATTTT. The genes are TRBV5-1 and TRBJ2-3; D uncertain. CDR3 length equals 13 residues. Between the trimmed V and J ends, which lost 4 bases and 4 bases, there was a span of 10 bases. Germline V gives CDR1 SGHRS, CDR2 YFSETQ.

The chain combines TRBV4-1 with TRBJ2-1, with 7 bases lining up with TRBD2. This CDR3 is built from 15 residues. Germline lookup yields CDR1 MGHRA and CDR2 YSYEKL. V shed 0 bases, J shed 13 bases, and the junction held 12 bases outside the gene matches. The CDR3 DNA is TGCGCCAGCAGCCAAGAAACAAGCGGGAAAAAGACCCAGTTCTTC. It specifies CASSQETSGKKTQFF.

The gene calls are TRBV9 and TRBJ2-7; 7 nucleotides agree with TRBD1. Germline values: CDR1 SGDLS, CDR2 YYNGEE. This CDR3 has 17 amino acids. V gave up 0 bases and J gave up 0 bases; unmatched junction bases: 9. The CDR3 nucleotides read TGTGCCAGCAGCGTAGGGCATGTGGGACAGCACTCCTACGAGCAGTACTTC. The encoded protein is CASSVGHVGQHSYEQYF.

This clonotype occurred once. The rearrangement links TRBV20-1 to TRBJ2-2; D perhaps matches TRBD1 (5 bases). CDR1 and CDR2 (germline): DFQATT, SNEGSKA (reference sequence). CDR3 length equals 14 residues. V lost 4 bases to trimming and J lost 2 bases, with 11 bases between them. The CDR3 DNA follows: TGCAGTGCTATGCTTGGGGCAAACACCGGGGAGCTGTTTTTT. Its translation: CSAMLGANTGELFF.